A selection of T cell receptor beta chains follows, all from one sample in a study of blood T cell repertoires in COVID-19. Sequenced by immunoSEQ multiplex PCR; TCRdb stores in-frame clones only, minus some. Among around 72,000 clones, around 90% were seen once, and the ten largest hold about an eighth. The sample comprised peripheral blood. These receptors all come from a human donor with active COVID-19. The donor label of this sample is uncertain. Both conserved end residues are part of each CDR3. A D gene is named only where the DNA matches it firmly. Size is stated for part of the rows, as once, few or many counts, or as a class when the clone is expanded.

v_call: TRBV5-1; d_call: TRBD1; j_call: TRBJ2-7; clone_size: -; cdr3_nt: TGCGCCAGCAGCCTCGTCCCGGGACAGGGGGCCGAGCAGTACTTC; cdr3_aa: CASSLVPGQGAEQYF
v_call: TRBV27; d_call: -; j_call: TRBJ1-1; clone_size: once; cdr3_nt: TGTGCCAGCAGTTTGGGGGGGTTGGCCACTGAAGCTTTCTTT; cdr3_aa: CASSLGGLATEAFF
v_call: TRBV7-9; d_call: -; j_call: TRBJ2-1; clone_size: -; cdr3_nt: TGTGCCAGCAGCAGTACAGCATACAATGAGCAGTTCTTC; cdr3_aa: CASSSTAYNEQFF
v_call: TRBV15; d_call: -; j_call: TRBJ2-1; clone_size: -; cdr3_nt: TGTGCCACCAGCAAGACAGACAATGAGCAGTTCTTC; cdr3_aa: CATSKTDNEQFF
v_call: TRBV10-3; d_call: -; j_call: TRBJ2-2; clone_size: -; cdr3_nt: TGTGCCATCAGTGAGGGCTCCGCGAACACCGGGGAGCTGTTTTTT; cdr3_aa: CAISEGSANTGELFF
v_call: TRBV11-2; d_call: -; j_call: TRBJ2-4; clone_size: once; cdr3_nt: TGTGCCAGCAGCTTAGATGACTCATTACGAGGGTACTTC; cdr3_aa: CASSLDDSLRGYF
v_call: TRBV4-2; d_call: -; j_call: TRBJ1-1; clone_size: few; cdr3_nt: TGTGCCAGCAGCCAAGTCGGGGAGGGCCCAGCTTTCTTT; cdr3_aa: CASSQVGEGPAFF
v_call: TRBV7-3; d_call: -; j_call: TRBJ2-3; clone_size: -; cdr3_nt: TGTGCCAGCAGCTTAACCGCGGGGAGCACAGATACGCAGTATTTT; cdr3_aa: CASSLTAGSTDTQYF
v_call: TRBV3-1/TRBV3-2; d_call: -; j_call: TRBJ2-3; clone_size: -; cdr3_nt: TGTGCCAGCAGCCAGGCGGGAGATACGCAGTATTTT; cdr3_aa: CASSQAGDTQYF
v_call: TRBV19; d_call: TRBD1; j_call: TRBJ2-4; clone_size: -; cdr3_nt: TGTGCCAGTACCCTGGACAGGGTAATCTACTTC; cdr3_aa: CASTLDRVIYF
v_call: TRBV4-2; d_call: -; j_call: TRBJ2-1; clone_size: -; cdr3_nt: TGTGCCAGCAGCCAAAACGCCTATTCAGGGGCTGACAGCTCCTACAATGAGCAGTTCTTC; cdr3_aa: CASSQNAYSGADSSYNEQFF
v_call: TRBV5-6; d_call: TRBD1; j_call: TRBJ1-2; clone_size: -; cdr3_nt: TGTGCCAGCAGCTCCATATCGACAGGGGTGGGCTATGGCTACACCTTC; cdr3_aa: CASSSISTGVGYGYTF
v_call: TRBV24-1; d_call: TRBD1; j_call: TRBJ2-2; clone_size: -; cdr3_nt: TGTGCCACCAGTGAGACCGACAGGGGAACCGGGGAGCTGTTTTTT; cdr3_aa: CATSETDRGTGELFF
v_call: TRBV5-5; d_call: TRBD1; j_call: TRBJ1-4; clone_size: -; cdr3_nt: TGTGCCAGCAGCAACCCCGGAGACAGGGGGTCCGAAAAACTGTTTTTT; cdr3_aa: CASSNPGDRGSEKLFF
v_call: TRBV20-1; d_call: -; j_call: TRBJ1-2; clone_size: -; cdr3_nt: TGCAGTGCTAGTCCCGGCGGGGAGGGAGGGAACTATGGCTACACCTTC; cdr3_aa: CSASPGGEGGNYGYTF
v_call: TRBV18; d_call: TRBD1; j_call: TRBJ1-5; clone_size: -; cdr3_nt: TGTGCCAGCTCACAAGACAGGGTCAATCAGCCCCAGCATTTT; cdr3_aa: CASSQDRVNQPQHF